The sequence of this T cell receptor (beta chain) was determined in a study of T cell clones after liver transplantation. Study background: Draws occurred before transplant, before withdrawal, and after complete or failed withdrawal. General study findings and limits: Rather than being deleted, graft donor-reactive T cells may have moved into the graft.

To note about this clone: The antigen remains unidentified.

Sequenced by immunoSEQ multiplex PCR; TCRdb stores in-frame clones only, minus some. The data hold some 45,000 clones, with roughly 84% observed a single time. V lost 2 bases, J lost 0 bases, and 8 bases lay in between. CDR3 length equals 15 residues. Germline loops: CDR1 KGHSH, CDR2 LQKENI. This TCR derives from a human patient who received a liver transplant. Some T cells may be supplied by the graft donor. J is TRBJ1-3 and V is TRBV18; D may be TRBD1 (5 bases). Sequences were derived from CD4+ T cells from blood, sampled 24 months after liver transplant. The CDR3 protein is CASSPGANSGNTIYF. CDR3 DNA: TGTGCCAGCTCACCAGGGGCAAACTCTGGAAACACCATATATTTT.